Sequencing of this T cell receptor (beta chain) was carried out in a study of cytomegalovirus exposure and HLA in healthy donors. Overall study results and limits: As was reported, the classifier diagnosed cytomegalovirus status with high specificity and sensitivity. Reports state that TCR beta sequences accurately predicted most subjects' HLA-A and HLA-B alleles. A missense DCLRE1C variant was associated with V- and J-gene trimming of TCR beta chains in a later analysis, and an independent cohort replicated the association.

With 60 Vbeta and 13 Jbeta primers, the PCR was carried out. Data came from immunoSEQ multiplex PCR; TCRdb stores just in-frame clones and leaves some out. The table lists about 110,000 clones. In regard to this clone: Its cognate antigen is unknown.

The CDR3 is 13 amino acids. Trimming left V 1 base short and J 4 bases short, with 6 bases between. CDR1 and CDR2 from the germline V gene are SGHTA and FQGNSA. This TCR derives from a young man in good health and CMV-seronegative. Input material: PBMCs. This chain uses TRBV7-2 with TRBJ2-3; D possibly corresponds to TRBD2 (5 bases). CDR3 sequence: CASSLVGADTQYF. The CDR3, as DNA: TGTGCCAGCAGCTTAGTCGGGGCAGATACGCAGTATTTT.